This TCR beta chain was sequenced in a study of T cell responses to AZD1222 COVID-19 vaccine. The analysis combined second doses at about 4 or about 12 weeks. This CDR3 is built from 15 residues. The germline CDR1 and CDR2 sequences are LNHDA and SQIVND (reference sequence). V dropped 0 bases and J dropped 2 bases, with 11 bases sitting between them. The protocol was immunoSEQ multiplex PCR, while the TCRdb copy is restricted to in-frame clones and leaves out a portion. The data contain under 70,000 clones, approximately 88% of them seen just once; the ten biggest clones take up about 14%. Of note for this clone: Its antigen is unknown.

Study outcomes and limitations: Unmutated regions of variants are reportedly targeted by nearly half of spike-specific TCRs.

Sequencing used peripheral blood, obtained 28 days after the second AZD1222 dose. This chain connects TRBV19 to TRBJ2-7; D ambiguous. The sequence came from an adult who received the AZD1222 COVID-19 vaccine. This CDR3 reads CASSIEPSRTYEQYF. In DNA, the CDR3 is TGTGCCAGTAGTATAGAACCCTCACGAACCTACGAGCAGTACTTC. Full variable domain (outside the CDR3, taken from reference TRBV19 and TRBJ2-7): DGGITQSPKYLFRKEGQNVTLSCEQNLNHDAMYWYRQDPGQGLRLIYYSQIVNDFQKGDIAEGYSVSREKKESFPLTVTSAQKNPTAFYLCASSIEPSRTYEQYFGPGTRLTVT.